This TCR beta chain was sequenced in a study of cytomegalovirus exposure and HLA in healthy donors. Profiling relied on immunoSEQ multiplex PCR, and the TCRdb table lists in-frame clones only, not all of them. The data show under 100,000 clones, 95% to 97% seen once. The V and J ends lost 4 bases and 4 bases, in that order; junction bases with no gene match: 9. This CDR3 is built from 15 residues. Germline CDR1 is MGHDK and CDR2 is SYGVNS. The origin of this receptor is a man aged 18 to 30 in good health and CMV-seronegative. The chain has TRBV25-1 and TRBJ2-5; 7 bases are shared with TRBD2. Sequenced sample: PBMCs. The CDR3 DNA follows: TGTGCCAGCAGTGGAACTAGCGATAAAGTAGAGACCCAGTACTTC. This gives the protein CASSGTSDKVETQYF.